This TCR beta chain was documented in a study of blood T cell repertoires in COVID-19 (TCRdb year 2020). For the wider study: Samples covering the acute and convalescent phases of COVID-19 were provided by collaborators in the United States, Italy and Spain. The material from the prospective study consisted of cDNA or gDNA derived from T cells, B-cell-depleted T cells, or PBMCs. Deeply sampled blood TCRbeta repertoires from subjects exposed to, actively infected with, or recovered from COVID-19 were included in the dataset. The repertoires were made available in a free public database intended to serve as a resource for research on the immune response to SARS-CoV-2. The samples were drawn from two sources: the first 160 participants of the ongoing ImmuneRACE study, and 1,200 or so subjects contributed by 6 global collaborators. The sample metadata nearly always contained a de-identified subject ID, COVID-19 status, age in years and sex. Where available, HLA class I and class II types were taken from metadata supplied by the sample provider and were not determined by assay-based typing. Broader findings and caveats from the paper: The amount of clinical and demographic metadata varied by source and participant and was provided uncurated.

Each collaborating institution followed its own protocols to collect whole blood in K2EDTA tubes. For TCRbeta analysis, collaborator samples were shipped as frozen whole blood, as isolated PBMCs, or as DNA extracted from either sample type. Comment on this clone: The antigen this receptor binds is unknown. Base qualities are not recorded, but no much larger clone differs from it by a single base.

The immunoSEQ Assay, a bias-controlled multiplex PCR, was used to amplify TCRbeta CDR3 regions from genomic DNA. Per the authors' processing: Within the assay, amplification of reference gene primers was used to estimate how many nucleated cells each sample contained. To quantify the absolute abundance of each unique TCRbeta CDR3 rearrangement, sequence reads were collapsed and filtered. For each sample, productive Simpson clonality was calculated by taking the square root of Simpson's diversity index across productive rearrangements. TCRdb holds this immuneACCESS table with in-frame rearrangements only. Some clones are missing; in checked studies, unresolved V genes explain under half, and the rest has no known cause. V, J and clone size are taken as reported in that table, and D and trimming were inferred from the DNA itself. This sample gives 80,000 to 95,000 clones in total; 85% of them show up just once. About two fifths of the sample belongs to the ten largest clones.

CDR1 and CDR2 are drawn from the germline V gene: ENHRY, SYGVKD. Inclusive of the bounding cysteine and phenylalanine, the CDR3 is 17 residues long. Only CDR3 DNA remains: 51 bases, in frame from the first base. The trim is 0 bases for V and 1 base for J, with a gap of 16 bases between the germline ends. The chain is assembled from TRBV10-3 and TRBJ2-7, and perhaps TRBD1 as D gene, on 6 matching bases. The TCR originated in an elderly man with acute or convalescent COVID-19. Material for sequencing was peripheral blood. In nucleotide form, the sequence is TGTGCCATCAGTGAGTCGACTCCCGGCAGGGGATCCTACGAGCAGTACTTC. Its protein is CAISESTPGRGSYEQYF.